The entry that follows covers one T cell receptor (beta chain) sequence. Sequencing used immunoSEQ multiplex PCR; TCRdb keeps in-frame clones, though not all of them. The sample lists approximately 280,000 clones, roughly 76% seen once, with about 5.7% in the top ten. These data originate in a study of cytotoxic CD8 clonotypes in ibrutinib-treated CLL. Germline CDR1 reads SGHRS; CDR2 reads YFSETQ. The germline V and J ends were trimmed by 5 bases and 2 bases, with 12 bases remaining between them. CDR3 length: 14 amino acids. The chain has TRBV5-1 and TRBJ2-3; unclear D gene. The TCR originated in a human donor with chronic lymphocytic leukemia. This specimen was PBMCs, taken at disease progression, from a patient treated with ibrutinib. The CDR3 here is CASRVTGTTDTQYF. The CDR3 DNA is TGCGCCAGCAGGGTCACCGGAACCACAGATACGCAGTATTTT.